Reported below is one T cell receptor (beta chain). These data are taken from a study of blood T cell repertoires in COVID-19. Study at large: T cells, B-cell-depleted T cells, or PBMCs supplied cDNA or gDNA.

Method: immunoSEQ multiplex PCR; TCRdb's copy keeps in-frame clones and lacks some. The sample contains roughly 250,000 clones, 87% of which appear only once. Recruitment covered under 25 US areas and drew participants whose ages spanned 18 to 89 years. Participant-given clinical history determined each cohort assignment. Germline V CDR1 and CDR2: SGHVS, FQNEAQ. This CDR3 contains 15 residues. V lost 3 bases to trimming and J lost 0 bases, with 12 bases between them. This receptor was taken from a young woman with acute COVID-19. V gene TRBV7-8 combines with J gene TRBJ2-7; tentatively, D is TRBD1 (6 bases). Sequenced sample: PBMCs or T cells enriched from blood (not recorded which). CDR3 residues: CASSFTTGFSYEQYF. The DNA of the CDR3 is TGTGCCAGCAGCTTCACCACAGGGTTCTCCTACGAGCAGTACTTC.